The T cell receptor beta chain described here comes from a study of T cells in tumors after PD-1 blockade. Study-level information: Some patients also took daily vismodegib 150 mg during anti-PD-1 treatment.

Some clones are missing from TCRdb's copy, which holds only in-frame ones; the method was immunoSEQ multiplex PCR. The sample carries roughly 19,000 clones, over 75% recorded once. Deletions cut 3 bases from V and 7 bases from J, with 16 bases between. This CDR3 is built from 14 residues. CDR1 and CDR2 (germline): DFQATT, SNEGSKA (reference sequence). Template: tumor biopsy or peripheral blood genomic DNA, about 616-6,500 ng per sample. The TCR originated in a human donor with basal cell carcinoma. The chain combines TRBV20-1 with TRBJ2-1; D is possibly TRBD1 or TRBD2 (6 bases each). The material was PBMCs, obtained before anti-PD-1 treatment. The CDR3 DNA sequence: TGCAGTGCTAGTTTGGGTCGGGGGACAAATGAGCAGTTCTTC. Residues: CSASLGRGTNEQFF.